The entry that follows covers one TCR beta chain sequence. The antigen is undetermined. A multiplex PCR was run with 60 Vbeta primers and 13 Jbeta primers. Generated by immunoSEQ multiplex PCR, the TCRdb table keeps only in-frame clones and is missing some. The sample contains 150,000 to 200,000 clones, 75% of which appear only once. The data belong to a study of cytomegalovirus exposure and HLA in healthy donors. Study results and caveats: A later analysis associated roughly 15,000 TCR beta sequences with HLA alleles at a 0.05 false discovery rate. The Asian-associated ancestry cluster reportedly had fewer N-insertions than the approximately 630-donor mean in a later analysis. It was assumed in the presence/absence analyses that sequencing depth was roughly uniform across donors. Later work showed greater clonal expansion in HLA-associated TCR beta chains than in equally common others.

The CDR3 is made up of 13 amino acids. The germline CDR1 and CDR2 sequences are SGHNT and YYREEE (reference sequence). Trimming left V 3 bases short and J 7 bases short, with 11 bases between. This receptor was taken from a woman aged 45-60 years in good health and CMV-seropositive. This rearrangement joins TRBV5-4 to TRBJ2-1; TRBD2 might be the D (5 bases). Sequenced material: PBMCs. This chain's CDR3 is CASSSGLRNEQFF. Written as DNA, the CDR3 is TGTGCCAGCAGCTCGGGGTTGAGGAATGAGCAGTTCTTC.